Listed below are T cell receptor beta chains from one sample, sequenced in a study of cytomegalovirus exposure and HLA in healthy donors. The method was immunoSEQ multiplex PCR; TCRdb's version includes in-frame clones alone and lacks a portion of them. The sample shows some 210,000 clones, roughly 81% of them seen only once. The sequenced sample consisted of PBMCs. The receptor source for this set is a woman in her thirties in good health and CMV-seropositive. Both conserved end residues are part of each CDR3. D genes are given only for firm matches. For some rows the clone size is stated as once, few or many, or as a class when expanded; others skip it.

>TRBV29-1|TRBJ2-7|-|-
TGCAGCGTCCAAGGGGGGGAGGGCCCTCAAGACGAGCAGTACTTC
CSVQGGEGPQDEQYF
>TRBV28|TRBJ2-5|few|-
TGTGCCAGCAGTTCCGAAGAGACCCAGTACTTC
CASSSEETQYF
>TRBV7-2|TRBJ2-7|-|-
TGTGCCAGCAGCTTACGTCAGGGGCAGGACGAGCAGTACTTC
CASSLRQGQDEQYF
>TRBV18|TRBJ1-2|-|TRBD1
TGTGCCAGCTCTCCATCTACCCCGGACAGGGGGTTCGGCTATGGCTACACCTTC
CASSPSTPDRGFGYGYTF
>TRBV10-3|TRBJ2-7|-|-
TGTGCCATCCGCGGTGAGGCGGGGACGCTGCGCGAGCAGTACTTC
CAIRGEAGTLREQYF
>TRBV5-1|TRBJ2-5|-|TRBD2
TGCGCCAGCAGCCGACTCCCGACCGGGCGGGGGGAGACCCAGTACTTC
CASSRLPTGRGETQYF
>TRBV7-2|TRBJ1-4|once|-
TGTGCCAGCAGCATACTTAACCAGGGCTATGAAAAACTGTTTTTT
CASSILNQGYEKLFF
>TRBV5-6|TRBJ1-2|-|TRBD1
TGTGCCAGCACCCGGCAAGGGGGCGACTATGGCTACACCTTC
CASTRQGGDYGYTF
>TRBV9|TRBJ2-3|-|TRBD2
TGTGCCAGCAGCGACTATAGCGGGGGGGATGATACGCAGTATTTT
CASSDYSGGDDTQYF
>TRBV19|TRBJ2-4|-|TRBD2
TGTGCCAGTAGTATCGGCCTAGCGGGAGCGAATCTAGCCAAAAACATTCAGTACTTC
CASSIGLAGANLAKNIQYF
>TRBV5-4|TRBJ1-4|-|-
TGTGCCAGCAGCCTCGGACTTACAACTAATGAAAAACTGTTTTTT
CASSLGLTTNEKLFF
>TRBV28|TRBJ2-5|-|TRBD1
TGTGCCAGCAGCCCACAGGGGGCGGGCGGAGAGACCCAGTACTTC
CASSPQGAGGETQYF
>TRBV14|TRBJ2-5|-|TRBD1
TGTGCCAGCACCCGGACAGGGGGCATCGGAGAGACCCAGTACTTC
CASTRTGGIGETQYF
>TRBV9|TRBJ2-7|-|TRBD2
TGTGCCAGCAGCGTAGCTCGGGAGGGCCTGGACGAGCAGTACTTC
CASSVAREGLDEQYF
>TRBV10-3|TRBJ1-1|-|-
TGTGCCATCAGAACGGACGGGGAGGGGTCTGAAGCTTTCTTT
CAIRTDGEGSEAFF
>TRBV30|TRBJ2-7|-|-
TGTGCCTGGAGTGTAGGCCAGCGGAACGAGCAGTACTTC
CAWSVGQRNEQYF
>TRBV7-8|TRBJ1-1|few|-
TGTGCCAGCAGCGGAGTAGAGGGAGGTACTGAAGCTTTCTTT
CASSGVEGGTEAFF
>TRBV7-9|TRBJ2-1|-|-
TGTGCCAGCAGCCCGGCCTACAATGAGCAGTTCTTC
CASSPAYNEQFF
>TRBV28|TRBJ1-5|-|-
TGTGCCAGCCCTCCGGCGGGAGGAGAGAGTCAGCCCCAGCATTTT
CASPPAGGESQPQHF
>TRBV7-2|TRBJ2-3|-|-
TGTGCCAGCACCGCGGTTGGCACAGATACGCAGTATTTT
CASTAVGTDTQYF
>TRBV29-1|TRBJ2-7|-|-
TGCAGCGTTGTCGGACAGTCATACGAGCAGTACTTC
CSVVGQSYEQYF
>TRBV30|TRBJ1-3|-|-
TGTGCCTGGACCATTGACAGCCTACGAAACACCATATATTTT
CAWTIDSLRNTIYF
>TRBV30|TRBJ2-7|few|-
TGTGCCTGGAGTCCCGGGACTGGAACCGTCGAGCAGTACTTC
CAWSPGTGTVEQYF
>TRBV7-9|TRBJ2-3|-|-
TGTGCCAGCAGCCTAAGACATTCCGCAGATACGCAGTATTTT
CASSLRHSADTQYF
>TRBV6-1|TRBJ2-7|-|-
TGTGCCAGCAGTGAAGGCACAGCCTACGAGCAGTACTTC
CASSEGTAYEQYF
>TRBV5-1|TRBJ1-2|-|TRBD1
TGCGCCAGCGGTCCCGGGACAGGGGGCTATGGCTACACCTTC
CASGPGTGGYGYTF
>TRBV7-3|TRBJ1-1|-|-
TGTGCCAGCAGCTCGACAGGACACACTGAAGCTTTCTTT
CASSSTGHTEAFF
>TRBV7-2|TRBJ2-3|few|-
TGTGCCAGCAGCTTTCCGGGCACAGATACGCAGTATTTT
CASSFPGTDTQYF
>TRBV6-5|TRBJ1-2|-|TRBD1
TGTGCCAGCAGAAACAGGGGAGCCGCTAACTATGGCTACACCTTC
CASRNRGAANYGYTF
>TRBV10-2|TRBJ1-2|-|-
TGCGCCTCGAGGGCAGACTCCTATGGCTACACCTTC
CASRADSYGYTF
>TRBV28|TRBJ2-1|-|TRBD1
TGTGCCAGCAGTAAAAAGGACAGGGGGCGCATTGGAAATGAGCAGTTCTTC
CASSKKDRGRIGNEQFF
>TRBV4-3|TRBJ2-6|few|-
TGCGCCAGCAGCCAAGACCCAGACTCTGGGGCCAACGTCCTGACTTTC
CASSQDPDSGANVLTF
>TRBV7-2|TRBJ2-1|few|-
TGTGCCAGCAGCACCCACAGGGACAATGAGCAGTTCTTC
CASSTHRDNEQFF
>TRBV28|TRBJ2-7|-|-
TGTGCCAGCAGTTCCCTGGGACTCCTAACCTACGAGCAGTACTTC
CASSSLGLLTYEQYF
>TRBV10-3|TRBJ2-7|-|-
TGTGCCATCGGGAGACAGGGACTCGAGCAGTACTTC
CAIGRQGLEQYF
>TRBV29-1|TRBJ2-6|-|TRBD2
TGCAGCGTTGTTTTAGCGGGAGACTTTGGGGCCAACGTCCTGACTTTC
CSVVLAGDFGANVLTF
>TRBV2|TRBJ1-6|-|TRBD1
TGTGCCAGCAAGGACAGGGGGAATAGTAGAAATTCACCCCTCCACTTT
CASKDRGNSRNSPLHF
>TRBV7-2|TRBJ2-2|once|TRBD2
TGTGCCAGCAGCTTAAATCCGGGACTAGCGGGAACCGGGGAGCTGTTTTTT
CASSLNPGLAGTGELFF
>TRBV9|TRBJ2-1|few|-
TGTGCCAGCAGCGTAGACGGGATTTCCTACAATGAGCAGTTCTTC
CASSVDGISYNEQFF
>TRBV19|TRBJ2-1|-|TRBD2
TGTGCCAGTAGTAGAACTAGCGGGGGGGCTAAGGATGAGCAGTTCTTC
CASSRTSGGAKDEQFF
>TRBV12-5|TRBJ2-2|-|-
TGTGCTAGTGGTTTGGTACAAGCTAGTTCCCCCAACATGAACACCGGGGAGCTGTTTTTT
CASGLVQASSPNMNTGELFF
>TRBV5-1|TRBJ1-3|-|-
TGCGCCAGCAGCTTGGGAGCCGGAAACACCATATATTTT
CASSLGAGNTIYF
>TRBV7-2|TRBJ2-2|-|TRBD2
TGTGCCAGCAGCCCGCGCGGCGGGGGGCCTAACACCGGGGAGCTGTTTTTT
CASSPRGGGPNTGELFF
>TRBV18|TRBJ1-2|-|-
TGTGCCAGCTCACCGGAAGGGGAGGGCTATGGCTACACCTTC
CASSPEGEGYGYTF
>TRBV7-2|TRBJ1-2|once|TRBD1
TGTGCCAGCAGCTTAGTCCCAGGGGGCGCAGGAAACTATGGCTACACCTTC
CASSLVPGGAGNYGYTF
>TRBV14|TRBJ2-3|-|-
TGTGCCAGCAGCCAAAGGAGCCGCGTGGTAGCTTTTACTAGCACAGATACGCAGTATTTT
CASSQRSRVVAFTSTDTQYF